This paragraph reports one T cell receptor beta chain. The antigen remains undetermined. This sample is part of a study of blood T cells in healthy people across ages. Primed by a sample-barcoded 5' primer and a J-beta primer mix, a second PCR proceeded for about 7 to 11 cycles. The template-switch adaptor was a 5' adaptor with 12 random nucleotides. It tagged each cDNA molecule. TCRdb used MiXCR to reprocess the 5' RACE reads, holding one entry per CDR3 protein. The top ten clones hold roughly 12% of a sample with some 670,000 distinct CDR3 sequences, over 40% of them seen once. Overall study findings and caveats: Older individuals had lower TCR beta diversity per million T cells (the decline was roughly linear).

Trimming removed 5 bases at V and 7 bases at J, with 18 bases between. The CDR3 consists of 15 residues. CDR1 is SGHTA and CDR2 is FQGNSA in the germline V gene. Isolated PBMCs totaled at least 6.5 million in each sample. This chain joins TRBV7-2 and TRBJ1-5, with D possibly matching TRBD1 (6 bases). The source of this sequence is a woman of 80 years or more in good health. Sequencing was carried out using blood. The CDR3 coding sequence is TGTGCCAGCAGCCTCCTCGGACAGCCATTCCAGCCCCAGCATTTT. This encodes CASSLLGQPFQPQHF.